This section outlines one TCR beta chain sequence together with its context. No antigen is known for it. The PCR had 60 Vbeta and 13 Jbeta primers. Libraries were prepared by immunoSEQ multiplex PCR; TCRdb keeps only in-frame clonotypes and omits some of them. The repertoire has about 150,000 clones, about 76% of them found once; the top ten carry roughly 3.6%. There are 14 residues in the CDR3. Trimming removed 8 bases at V and 5 bases at J, with 16 bases between. Germline lookup yields CDR1 MNHEY and CDR2 SMNVEV (reference sequence). The donors (healthy individuals) were bone marrow donors. Not recorded for this donor was the CMV serostatus. This record belongs to a study of cytomegalovirus exposure and HLA in healthy donors. Study-wide results and caveats: Researchers reported in a later analysis that common viral pathogens appeared linked to several top clusters.

The sequencing input was PBMCs. This TCR was sampled from a human donor in good health. The chain combines TRBV27 with TRBJ1-5; a possible D gene is TRBD1 (6 bases). In DNA, the CDR3 is TGTGCCAGCCGTCCCCAGGCAGGGGATCAGCCCCAGCATTTT. This translates into CASRPQAGDQPQHF.